This passage covers 10 T cell receptor beta chains from one sample sequenced in a study of cytomegalovirus exposure and HLA in healthy donors. The repertoire was sequenced with immunoSEQ multiplex PCR; TCRdb's copy has only in-frame clones and lacks some. The sample lists about 70,000 clones; about 92% were seen once. Sequencing input: PBMCs. The source of these receptors is a man younger than 30 in good health and CMV-seropositive.

The chain has TRBV27 and TRBJ2-7; D gene uncertain. Germline CDR1 is MNHEY and CDR2 is SMNVEV (reference sequence). V was cut by 9 bases and J by 3 bases, with 12 bases left in between. The CDR3 loop spans 12 amino acids. The CDR3 bases are TGTGCCAGTGGCCTAAACTACTACGAGCAGTACTTC. This translates into CASGLNYYEQYF.

The chain has TRBV19 and TRBJ2-2, with D perhaps TRBD1 (5 bases). The CDR3 loop spans 15 amino acids. V lost 3 bases and J lost 4, with 12 bases in between. In germline, CDR1 is LNHDA, CDR2 SQIVND (reference sequence). CDR3 nucleotide sequence: TGTGCCAGTAGTATCTCGACAGTCCCCACCGGGGAGCTGTTTTTT. This sequence encodes CASSISTVPTGELFF. Full variable domain (remainder filled in from reference TRBV19 and TRBJ2-2): DGGITQSPKYLFRKEGQNVTLSCEQNLNHDAMYWYRQDPGQGLRLIYYSQIVNDFQKGDIAEGYSVSREKKESFPLTVTSAQKNPTAFYLCASSISTVPTGELFFGEGSRLTVL.

This chain joins TRBV5-1 and TRBJ1-5; D unresolved. This CDR3 is built from 14 residues. V dropped 0 bases and J dropped 3 bases, with 7 bases sitting between them. The germline CDR1 and CDR2 sequences are SGHRS and YFSETQ. The CDR3 loop is CASSLDSINQPQHF. For the CDR3, the DNA is TGCGCCAGCAGCTTGGACAGTATCAATCAGCCCCAGCATTTT.

The chain recombines TRBV19 with TRBJ1-2; D gene uncertain. The CDR3 is made up of 13 amino acids. Germline values: CDR1 LNHDA, CDR2 SQIVND (reference sequence). Trimming cost V 4 bases and J 1 base, with 7 bases left between them. The CDR3 bases are TGTGCCAGTAGTACAGACGGTAACTATGGCTACACCTTC. Its protein product is CASSTDGNYGYTF.

The V and J genes are TRBV4-1 and TRBJ2-4; 10 bases fit TRBD2. After removal of 0 bases from V and 0 bases from J, the junction contained 5 bases not matched to a gene. This CDR3 has 18 amino acids. Germline CDR1 MGHRA, CDR2 YSYEKL. In DNA, the CDR3 is TGCGCCAGCAGCCAAGATTGGACTAGCGGCTTAGCCAAAAACATTCAGTACTTC. This translates into CASSQDWTSGLAKNIQYF.

This clone has only one observation. The V and J genes are TRBV10-3 and TRBJ1-1; 9 positions match TRBD1. CDR1 and CDR2 (germline): ENHRY, SYGVKD. V lost 9 bases and J lost 0; bases outside the gene matches: 2. The CDR3 has 13 amino acids. The CDR3 DNA is TGTGCCATACAGGGGGCAGTGAACACTGAAGCTTTCTTT. It codes for CAIQGAVNTEAFF.

V is TRBV28 and J is TRBJ2-7, with 7 nucleotides matching TRBD1. The CDR3 extends over 13 amino acids. The V gene's germline CDR1 is MDHEN and CDR2 SYDVKM. V shed 3 bases, J shed 3 bases, and the junction held 2 bases outside the gene matches. CDR3 loop: CASSLGQIYEQYF. The CDR3 DNA reads TGTGCCAGCAGTTTGGGACAGATCTACGAGCAGTACTTC. The whole variable domain, filled in from reference TRBV28 and TRBJ2-7, reads DVKVTQSSRYLVKRTGEKVFLECVQDMDHENMFWYRQDPGLGLRLIYFSYDVKMKEKGDIPEGYSVSREKKERFSLILESASTNQTSMYLCASSLGQIYEQYFGPGTRLTVT.

The V and J genes are TRBV9 and TRBJ2-2; TRBD2 matches 11 bases. There are 16 residues in the CDR3. The J segment lost 7 bases and the V segment lost 0 bases, leaving 5 bases of the junction unmatched. CDR1 is SGDLS, CDR2 YYNGEE, per germline. CDR3 coding DNA: TGTGCCAGCAGCGTAGGGGGGACTAGCGGAAGCGGGGAGCTGTTTTTT. Amino acid sequence: CASSVGGTSGSGELFF. Filled out from reference TRBV9 and TRBJ2-2, the complete variable domain reads DSGVTQTPKHLITATGQRVTLRCSPRSGDLSVYWYQQSLDQGLQFLIQYYNGEERAKGNILERFSAQQFPDLHSELNLSSLELGDSALYFCASSVGGTSGSGELFFGEGSRLTVL.

This clone was picked up one time. The chain recombines TRBV5-1 with TRBJ2-6; perhaps TRBD1 as D (5 bases). CDR1 is SGHRS and CDR2 is YFSETQ in the germline V gene. The V end was cut by 7 bases, the J end by 4 bases, with 18 bases between. The length of the CDR3 is 16 residues. This chain's CDR3 is CASSHIRTPGANVLTF. The CDR3 DNA follows: TGCGCCAGCTCTCACATTAGGACACCCGGGGCCAACGTCCTGACTTTC.

This clone was counted between two and nine times. This chain joins TRBV4-1 and TRBJ1-2; tentative D call: TRBD1 (5 bases). The CDR3 has 15 residues. Trimming pared 0 bases from V and 3 bases from J, leaving 11 bases between. Germline V gene sequence: CDR1 MGHRA, CDR2 YSYEKL. The CDR3 loop reads CASSQDQGLDYGYTF. DNA for the CDR3: TGCGCCAGCAGCCAAGATCAGGGATTGGACTATGGCTACACCTTC.